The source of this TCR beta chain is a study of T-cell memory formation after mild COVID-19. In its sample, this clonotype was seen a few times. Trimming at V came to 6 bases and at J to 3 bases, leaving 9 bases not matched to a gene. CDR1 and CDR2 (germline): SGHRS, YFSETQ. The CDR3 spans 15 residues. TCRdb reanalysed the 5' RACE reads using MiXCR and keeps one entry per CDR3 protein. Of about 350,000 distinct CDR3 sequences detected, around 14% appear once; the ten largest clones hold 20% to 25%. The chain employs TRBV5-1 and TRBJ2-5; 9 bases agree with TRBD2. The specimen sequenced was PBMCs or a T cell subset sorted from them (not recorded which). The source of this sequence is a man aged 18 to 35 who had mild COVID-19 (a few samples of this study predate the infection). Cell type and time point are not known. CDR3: CASTRGGGIEETQYF. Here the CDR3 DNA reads TGCGCCAGCACCCGCGGGGGGGGAATAGAAGAGACCCAGTACTTC.